This T cell receptor (beta chain) was found in a study of CD8 T cells in ankylosing spondylitis. Making the TCR beta libraries involved quantitative 5'-RACE with molecular barcodes. TCRdb used MiXCR to reprocess the 5' RACE reads, holding one entry per CDR3 protein. The data hold a few hundred thousand distinct CDR3 sequences, with under 14% observed a single time. This clonotype was detected many times. The CDR3 sequence is 16 residues long. Trimming removed 5 bases at V and 0 bases at J, with 14 bases between. CDR1 and CDR2 (germline): SGHRS, YFSETQ. The gene calls are TRBV5-1 and TRBJ2-2, with D uncertain. The origin of this receptor is a female donor with ankylosing spondylitis or in good health (not recorded which). The sample taken for sequencing was blood, either unsorted or a sorted T cell fraction (not recorded which). Written as DNA, the CDR3 is TGCGCCAGCAGACTGACCACCACTTCGAACACCGGGGAGCTGTTTTTT. It specifies CASRLTTTSNTGELFF.